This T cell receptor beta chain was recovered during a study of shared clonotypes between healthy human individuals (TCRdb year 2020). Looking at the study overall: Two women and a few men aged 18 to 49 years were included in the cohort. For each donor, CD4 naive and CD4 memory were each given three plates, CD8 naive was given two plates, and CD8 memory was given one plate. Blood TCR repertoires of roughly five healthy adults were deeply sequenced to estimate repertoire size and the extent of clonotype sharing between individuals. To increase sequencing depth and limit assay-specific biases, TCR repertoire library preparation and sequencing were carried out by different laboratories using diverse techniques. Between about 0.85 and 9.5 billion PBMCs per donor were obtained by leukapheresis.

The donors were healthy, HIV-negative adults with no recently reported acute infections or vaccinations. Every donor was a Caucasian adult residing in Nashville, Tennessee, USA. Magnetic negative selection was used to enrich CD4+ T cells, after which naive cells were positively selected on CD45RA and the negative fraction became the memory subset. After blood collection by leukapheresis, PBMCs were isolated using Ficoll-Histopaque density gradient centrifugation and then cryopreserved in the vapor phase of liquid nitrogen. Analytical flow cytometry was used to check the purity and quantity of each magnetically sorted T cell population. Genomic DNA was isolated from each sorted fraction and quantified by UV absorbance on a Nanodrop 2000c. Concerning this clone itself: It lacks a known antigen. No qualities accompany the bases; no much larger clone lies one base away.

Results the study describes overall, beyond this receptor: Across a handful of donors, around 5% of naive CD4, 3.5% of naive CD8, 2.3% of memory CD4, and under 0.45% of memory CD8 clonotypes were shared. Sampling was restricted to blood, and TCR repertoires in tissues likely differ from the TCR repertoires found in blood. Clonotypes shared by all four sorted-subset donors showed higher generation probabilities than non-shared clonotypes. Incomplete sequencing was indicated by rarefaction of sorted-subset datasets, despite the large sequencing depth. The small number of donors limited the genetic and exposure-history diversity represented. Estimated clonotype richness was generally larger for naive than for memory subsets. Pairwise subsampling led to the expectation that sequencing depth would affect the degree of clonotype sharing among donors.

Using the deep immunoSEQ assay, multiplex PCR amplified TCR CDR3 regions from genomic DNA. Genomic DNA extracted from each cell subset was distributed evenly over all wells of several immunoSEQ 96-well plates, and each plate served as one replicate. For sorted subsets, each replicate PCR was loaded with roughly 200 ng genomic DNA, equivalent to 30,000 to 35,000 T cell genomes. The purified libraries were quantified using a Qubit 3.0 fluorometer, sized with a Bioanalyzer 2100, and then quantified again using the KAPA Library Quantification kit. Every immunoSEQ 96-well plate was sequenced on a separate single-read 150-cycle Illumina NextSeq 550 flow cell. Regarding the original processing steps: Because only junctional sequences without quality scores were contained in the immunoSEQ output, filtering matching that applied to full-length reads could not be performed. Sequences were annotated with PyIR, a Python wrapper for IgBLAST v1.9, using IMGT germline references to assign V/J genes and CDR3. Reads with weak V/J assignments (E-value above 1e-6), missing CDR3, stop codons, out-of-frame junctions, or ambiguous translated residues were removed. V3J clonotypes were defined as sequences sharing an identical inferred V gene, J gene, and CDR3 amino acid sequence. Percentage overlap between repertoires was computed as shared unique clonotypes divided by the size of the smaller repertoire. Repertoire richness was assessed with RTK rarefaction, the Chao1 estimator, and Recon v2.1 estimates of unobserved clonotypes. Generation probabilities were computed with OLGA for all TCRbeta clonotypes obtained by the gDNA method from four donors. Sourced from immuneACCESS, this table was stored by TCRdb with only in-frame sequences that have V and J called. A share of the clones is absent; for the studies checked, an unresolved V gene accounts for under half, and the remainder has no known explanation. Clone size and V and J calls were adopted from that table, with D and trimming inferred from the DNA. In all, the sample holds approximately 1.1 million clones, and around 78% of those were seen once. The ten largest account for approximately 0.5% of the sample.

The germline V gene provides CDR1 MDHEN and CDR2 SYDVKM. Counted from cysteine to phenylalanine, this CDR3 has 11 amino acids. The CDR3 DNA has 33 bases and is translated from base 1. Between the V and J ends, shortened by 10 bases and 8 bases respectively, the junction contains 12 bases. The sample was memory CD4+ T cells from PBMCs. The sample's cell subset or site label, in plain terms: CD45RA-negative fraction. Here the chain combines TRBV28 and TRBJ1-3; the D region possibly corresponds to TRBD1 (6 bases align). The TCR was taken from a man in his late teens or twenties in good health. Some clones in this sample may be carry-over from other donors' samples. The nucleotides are TGTGCCACCTCTGAGGGGGACACCATATATTTT. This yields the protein CATSEGDTIYF.